A selection of T cell receptor beta chains follows, all from one sample in a study of blood T cell repertoires in COVID-19. The data were produced by immunoSEQ multiplex PCR, yet TCRdb's version contains in-frame clones alone and is incomplete. Among more than 200,000 clones listed, approximately 80% were seen once. What was sequenced was peripheral blood. Every receptor here comes from a man between 60 and 75 years old with acute or convalescent COVID-19. Both conserved end residues are part of each CDR3. Fields, in order: D gene, J gene, V gene, clone size, CDR3 length, CDR3 protein, CDR3 DNA. D genes are given only for firm matches. Expanded clones get a size class; other rows say once, few or many, or leave the size out.

NA	TRBJ1-3	TRBV30	NA	13	CAWTDTSGNTIYF	TGTGCCTGGACGGACACTTCTGGAAACACCATATATTTT
TRBD2	TRBJ2-5	TRBV11-3	NA	15	CASSLLLAGRETQYF	TGTGCCAGCAGCTTACTACTAGCGGGAAGAGAGACCCAGTACTTC
NA	TRBJ1-2	TRBV19	NA	15	CASRLQGSSRNGYTF	TGTGCCAGTCGACTCCAGGGGTCTAGTCGCAATGGCTACACCTTC
NA	TRBJ1-4	TRBV7-8	NA	15	CASSPVASSNEKLFF	TGTGCCAGCAGCCCGGTAGCCTCCAGTAATGAAAAACTGTTTTTT
NA	TRBJ1-3	TRBV21-1	NA	16	CASGGEGAIHRNTIYF	TGTGCCAGCGGGGGGGAAGGGGCCATTCACCGAAACACCATATATTTT
NA	TRBJ2-2	TRBV6-5	NA	15	CASSPGGTNTGELFF	TGTGCCAGCAGCCCAGGGGGGACGAACACCGGGGAGCTGTTTTTT
NA	TRBJ2-7	TRBV5-1	NA	15	CASSLVDSSSYEQYF	TGCGCCAGCAGCTTGGTCGACAGTTCCAGCTACGAGCAGTACTTC
TRBD1	TRBJ2-1	TRBV19	NA	11	CASSQGVQEFF	TGTGCCAGTTCCCAGGGGGTCCAGGAGTTCTTC
NA	TRBJ2-1	TRBV12-3/TRBV12-4	NA	13	CASSLGRTNEQFF	TGTGCCAGCAGTCTAGGGAGGACCAATGAGCAGTTCTTC
NA	TRBJ1-4	TRBV5-1	NA	14	CASSLTTDNEKLFF	TGCGCCAGCAGCTTGACGACAGATAATGAAAAACTGTTTTTT
TRBD1	TRBJ2-5	TRBV5-5	NA	14	CASSWDRGQETQYF	TGTGCCAGCAGTTGGGACAGGGGTCAAGAGACCCAGTACTTC
TRBD2	TRBJ2-1	TRBV19	few	15	CASSSRTSGYNEQFF	TGTGCCAGTAGTTCCCGGACTAGCGGATACAATGAGCAGTTCTTC
NA	TRBJ2-4	TRBV29-1	NA	12	CSVAAPGDIQYF	TGCAGCGTTGCGGCTCCAGGGGACATTCAGTACTTC
TRBD2	TRBJ2-5	TRBV29-1	NA	13	CSGGEGYQETQYF	TGCAGCGGGGGGGAGGGATACCAAGAGACCCAGTACTTC
NA	TRBJ1-2	TRBV5-5	NA	19	CASSFSLYRQHLRNYGYTF	TGTGCCAGCAGCTTTAGCCTGTACAGGCAACATCTACGAAACTATGGCTACACCTTC
NA	TRBJ1-1	TRBV5-1	NA	15	CASSPTKEGGTEAFF	TGCGCCAGCAGCCCAACAAAGGAGGGCGGGACTGAAGCTTTCTTT
TRBD1	TRBJ2-3	TRBV7-3	NA	15	CASSPSTGWADTQYF	TGTGCCAGCAGCCCCTCGACAGGGTGGGCAGATACGCAGTATTTT
TRBD1	TRBJ1-4	TRBV3-1/TRBV3-2	few	16	CASSPTLQGANEKLFF	TGTGCCAGCAGCCCGACCCTACAGGGGGCGAATGAAAAACTGTTTTTT
TRBD2	TRBJ2-5	TRBV7-9	NA	15	CASSLGPSGQETQYF	TGTGCCAGCAGCTTAGGGCCTAGCGGCCAAGAGACCCAGTACTTC
NA	TRBJ2-7	TRBV5-1	NA	14	CASSLGDISYEQYF	TGCGCCAGCAGCTTGGGGGACATCTCCTACGAGCAGTACTTC
TRBD1	TRBJ1-6	TRBV3-1/TRBV3-2	NA	14	CASSLGQGNSPLHF	TGTGCCAGCAGCCTCGGACAGGGGAACTCACCCCTCCACTTT
NA	TRBJ1-4	TRBV30	NA	13	CAWERRRNEKLFF	TGTGCCTGGGAGCGGAGACGGAATGAAAAACTGTTTTTT
NA	TRBJ1-2	TRBV7-9	NA	14	CASSSTLGAWGYTF	TGTGCCAGCAGCTCGACCCTGGGGGCTTGGGGCTACACCTTC